This TCR beta chain is drawn from a study of tumor and adjacent non-tumor tissue in lung cancer. TCRbeta libraries were built with three rounds of nested PCR, modified from ARM-PCR. Each CDR3 protein is one row after TCRdb ran MiXCR on the multiplex PCR reads. This repertoire shows around 39,000 distinct CDR3 sequences, 60% found once; its top ten account for about 50%. This clonotype appeared a single time. At one end, the junction sequence differs from germline, possibly due to a read error. Germline-derived CDR1 and CDR2 are SGHTA and FQGTGA. This CDR3 has 13 residues. No cell sorting was done before RNA was extracted from the tissue. More than 3 cm separated this lung sample from the edge of the tumor. Between August and November 2014, newly diagnosed, chemotherapy-naive lung cancer patients underwent thoracic surgery in China.

Sequenced sample: distant non-tumor lung tissue. This TCR was recovered from a man aged 50-60 years with non-small cell lung cancer. This chain uses TRBV7-3 with TRBJ1-2; no firm D call. In DNA, the CDR3 is TGTACCAGCAGTTCGGGCCCTGGCGATGGCTACACCTTC. This encodes CTSSSGPGDGYTF.